The rows below give T cell receptor beta chains drawn from one sample of a study of blood T cell repertoires in COVID-19. Some clones are missing from TCRdb's copy, which holds only in-frame ones; the method was immunoSEQ multiplex PCR. The sample consists of tens of thousands of clones, 70% to 90% of them appearing once. The source material was peripheral blood. The receptors derive from a man in his 70s with acute or convalescent COVID-19. CDR3s include the opening cysteine and the closing phenylalanine or tryptophan. Each record gives: J gene, D gene, clone size, CDR3 length, V gene, CDR3 protein, CDR3 DNA. The D gene is left open where the match is weak. Rows give clone size only sometimes, using once, few, many, or a class for an expanded clone.

TRBJ1-4	TRBD1	.	14	TRBV6-5	CASSRDRVGGKLFF	TGTGCCAGCAGCCGAGACAGGGTGGGAGGAAAACTGTTTTTT
TRBJ2-2	TRBD1	.	16	TRBV3-1/TRBV3-2	CASSSRTGVGSGELFF	TGTGCCAGCAGCTCCCGGACAGGGGTTGGTTCCGGGGAGCTGTTTTTT
TRBJ1-3	TRBD1	.	14	TRBV2	CASSDFGQGVTIYF	TGTGCCAGCAGTGACTTCGGGCAGGGGGTTACCATATATTTT
TRBJ2-1	TRBD1	once	13	TRBV7-2	CASSGTGGDEQFF	TGTGCCAGCAGTGGGACAGGGGGCGATGAGCAGTTCTTC
TRBJ1-2	.	.	15	TRBV4-1	CASSQATPGDYGYTF	TGCGCCAGCAGCCAAGCGACTCCGGGGGACTATGGCTACACCTTC
TRBJ1-4	TRBD1	.	16	TRBV2	CASSEANRGHREKLFF	TGTGCCAGCAGTGAAGCGAACAGGGGGCACAGGGAAAAACTGTTTTTT
TRBJ2-5	.	.	13	TRBV18	CASSLQGQETQYF	TGTGCCAGCTCACTGCAGGGTCAAGAGACCCAGTACTTC
TRBJ1-2	TRBD1	.	15	TRBV10-3	CAISDPNDRGDGYTF	TGTGCCATCAGCGACCCAAACGACAGGGGAGACGGCTACACCTTC
TRBJ2-6	.	.	14	TRBV28	CATNSHSGANVLTF	TGTGCCACCAACAGTCACTCTGGGGCCAACGTCCTGACTTTC
TRBJ2-7	.	.	14	TRBV3-1/TRBV3-2	CASSLTGQGFEQYF	TGTGCCAGCAGCCTAACTGGGCAGGGATTCGAGCAGTACTTC
TRBJ1-3	.	.	12	TRBV2	CASSEAPTAQYF	TGTGCCAGCAGTGAAGCGCCGACTGCCCAATATTTT
TRBJ2-4	.	.	19	TRBV9	CATLPPSQGISFPKNIQYF	TGTGCCACCCTACCCCCCAGCCAGGGGATATCCTTTCCCAAAAACATTCAGTACTTC
TRBJ2-1	TRBD1	.	13	TRBV19	CASSRDRYNEQFF	TGTGCCAGTAGCAGGGACAGGTACAATGAGCAGTTCTTC
TRBJ2-7	TRBD2	.	15	TRBV6-4	CASRYQLAGCYEQYF	TGTGCCAGCAGGTACCAACTAGCGGGGTGCTACGAGCAGTACTTC
TRBJ2-1	.	.	14	TRBV24-1	CATSAVTSLDEQFF	TGTGCCACCAGTGCCGTGACTAGTCTTGATGAGCAGTTCTTC
TRBJ2-1	TRBD2	.	16	TRBV29-1	CSYAGEGGSSYNEQFF	TGCAGCTACGCGGGGGAGGGAGGCTCGTCCTACAATGAGCAGTTCTTC
TRBJ1-2	.	few	13	TRBV12-3/TRBV12-4	CASSFQDTYGYTF	TGTGCCAGCAGTTTTCAGGACACCTATGGCTACACCTTC
TRBJ2-2	TRBD1	.	16	TRBV18	CASSPPTGSFSGELFF	TGTGCCAGCTCACCACCGACAGGGTCTTTTTCCGGGGAGCTGTTTTTT
TRBJ1-5	.	once	13	TRBV6-2/TRBV6-3	CASSQGVGGPQHF	TGTGCCAGCAGTCAAGGGGTGGGGGGACCCCAGCATTTT
TRBJ1-2	.	.	15	TRBV19	CASSIKTGGNYGYTF	TGTGCCAGTAGTATTAAGACAGGTGGTAACTATGGCTACACCTTC
TRBJ1-1	.	.	14	TRBV28	CASRPGTYGTEAFF	TGTGCCAGCAGACCCGGGACTTACGGGACTGAAGCTTTCTTT
TRBJ2-1	TRBD1	.	17	TRBV12-5	CASGLGLPGQGRDEQFF	TGTGCTAGTGGTTTGGGATTACCGGGACAGGGGCGCGATGAGCAGTTCTTC
TRBJ2-7	.	.	13	TRBV30	CAWSAGGSYEQYF	TGTGCCTGGAGTGCCGGAGGCTCCTACGAGCAGTACTTC
TRBJ2-3	.	.	15	TRBV24-1	CATSERGASTDTQYF	TGTGCCACCAGTGAACGGGGGGCAAGCACAGATACGCAGTATTTT
TRBJ2-7	TRBD2	.	15	TRBV4-3	CASSQEAGGPYEQYF	TGCGCCAGCAGCCAAGAAGCGGGAGGACCCTACGAGCAGTACTTC
TRBJ2-5	TRBD1	once	15	TRBV6-5	CASSYGTGAGETQYF	TGTGCCAGCAGTTACGGAACAGGGGCGGGTGAGACCCAGTACTTC
TRBJ2-2	.	.	14	TRBV3-1/TRBV3-2	CASSQGQITGELFF	TGTGCCAGCAGCCAAGGGCAAATCACCGGGGAGCTGTTTTTT
TRBJ2-7	TRBD2	.	14	TRBV7-2	CASRPGGSSYEQYF	TGTGCCAGCAGGCCGGGGGGTAGCTCCTACGAGCAGTACTTC
TRBJ1-2	TRBD1	.	16	TRBV11-2	CASSLAQGARVYGYTF	TGTGCCAGCAGCTTAGCACAGGGGGCCAGAGTCTATGGCTACACCTTC
TRBJ1-1	TRBD1	.	16	TRBV18	CASSPTGVGANTEAFF	TGTGCCAGCTCACCAACAGGGGTTGGTGCGAACACTGAAGCTTTCTTT
TRBJ1-5	TRBD1	.	15	TRBV4-1	CASSRTGNSNQPQHF	TGCGCCAGCAGCCGGACAGGGAATAGCAATCAGCCCCAGCATTTT
TRBJ1-2	TRBD1	few	15	TRBV4-1	CASSQPGQGLHGYTF	TGCGCCAGCAGCCAACCGGGACAGGGTCTTCATGGCTACACCTTC
TRBJ1-5	.	once	16	TRBV2	CASSGTVTYSNQPQHF	TGTGCCAGCAGTGGGACAGTTACTTATAGCAATCAGCCCCAGCATTTT